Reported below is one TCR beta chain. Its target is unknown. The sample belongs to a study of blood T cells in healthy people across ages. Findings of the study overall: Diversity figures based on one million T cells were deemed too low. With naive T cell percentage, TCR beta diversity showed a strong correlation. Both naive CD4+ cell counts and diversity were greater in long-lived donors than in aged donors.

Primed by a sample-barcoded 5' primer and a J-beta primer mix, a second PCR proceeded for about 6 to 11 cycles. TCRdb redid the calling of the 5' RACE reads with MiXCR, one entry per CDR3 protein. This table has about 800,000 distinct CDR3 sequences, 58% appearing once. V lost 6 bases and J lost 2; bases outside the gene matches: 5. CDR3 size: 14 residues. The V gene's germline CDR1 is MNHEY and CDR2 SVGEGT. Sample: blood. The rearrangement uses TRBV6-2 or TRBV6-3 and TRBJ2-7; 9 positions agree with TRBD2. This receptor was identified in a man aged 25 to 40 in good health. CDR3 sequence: CASREGLAAYEQYF. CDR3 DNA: TGTGCCAGCAGGGAGGGACTAGCCGCCTACGAGCAGTACTTC.